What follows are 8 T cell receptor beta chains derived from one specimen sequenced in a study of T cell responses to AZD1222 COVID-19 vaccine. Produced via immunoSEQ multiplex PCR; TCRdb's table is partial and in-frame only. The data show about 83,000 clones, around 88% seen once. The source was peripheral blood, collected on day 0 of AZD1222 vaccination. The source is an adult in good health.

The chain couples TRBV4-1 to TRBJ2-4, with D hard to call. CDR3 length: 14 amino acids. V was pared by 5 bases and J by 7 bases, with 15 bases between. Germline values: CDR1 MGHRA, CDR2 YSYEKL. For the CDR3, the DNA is TGCGCCAGCAGCTCTGGCGCCCTCAAGAACATTCAGTACTTC. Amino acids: CASSSGALKNIQYF.

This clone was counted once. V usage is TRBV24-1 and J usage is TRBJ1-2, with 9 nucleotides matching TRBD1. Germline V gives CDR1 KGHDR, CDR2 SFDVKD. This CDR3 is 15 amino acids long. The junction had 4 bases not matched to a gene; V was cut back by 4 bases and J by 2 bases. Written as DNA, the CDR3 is TGTGCCACCAGTGACCCAGACAGGGGGAACTATGGCTACACCTTC. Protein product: CATSDPDRGNYGYTF.

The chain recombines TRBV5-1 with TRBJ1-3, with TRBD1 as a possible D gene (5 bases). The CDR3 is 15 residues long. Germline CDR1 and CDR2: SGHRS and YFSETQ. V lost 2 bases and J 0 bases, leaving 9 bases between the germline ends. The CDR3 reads CASSFGGSSGNTIYF. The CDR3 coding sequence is TGCGCCAGCAGCTTCGGGGGGAGCTCTGGAAACACCATATATTTT. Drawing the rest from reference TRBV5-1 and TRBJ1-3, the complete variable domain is KAGVTQTPRYLIKTRGQQVTLSCSPISGHRSVSWYQQTPGQGLQFLFEYFSETQRNKGNFPGRFSGRQFSNSRSEMNVSTLELGDSALYLCASSFGGSSGNTIYFGEGSWLTVV.

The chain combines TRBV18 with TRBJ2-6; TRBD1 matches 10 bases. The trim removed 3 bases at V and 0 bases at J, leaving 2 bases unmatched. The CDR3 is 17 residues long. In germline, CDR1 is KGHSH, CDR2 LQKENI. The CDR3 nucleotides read TGTGCCAGCTCACCGACAGGGGGCTCCTCTGGGGCCAACGTCCTGACTTTC. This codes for CASSPTGGSSGANVLTF.

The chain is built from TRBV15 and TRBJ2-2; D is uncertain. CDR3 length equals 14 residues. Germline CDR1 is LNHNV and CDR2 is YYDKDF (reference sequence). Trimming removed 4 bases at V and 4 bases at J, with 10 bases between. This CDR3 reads CATSNKGRTGELFF. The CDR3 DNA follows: TGTGCCACCAGCAACAAAGGACGCACCGGGGAGCTGTTTTTT.

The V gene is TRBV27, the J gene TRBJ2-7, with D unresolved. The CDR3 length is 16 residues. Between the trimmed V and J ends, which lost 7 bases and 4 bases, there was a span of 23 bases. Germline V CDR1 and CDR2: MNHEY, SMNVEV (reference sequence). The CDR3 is CASTNSGGDTAYEQYF. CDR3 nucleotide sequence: TGTGCCAGCACAAACAGTGGCGGAGACACCGCGTACGAGCAGTACTTC.

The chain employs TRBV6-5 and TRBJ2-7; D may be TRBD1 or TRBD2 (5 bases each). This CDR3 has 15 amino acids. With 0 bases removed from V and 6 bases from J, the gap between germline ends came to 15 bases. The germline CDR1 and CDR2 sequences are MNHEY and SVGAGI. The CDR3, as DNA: TGTGCCAGCAGTTACTCATCCCCGTCGGGGACCGAGCAGTACTTC. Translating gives CASSYSSPSGTEQYF.

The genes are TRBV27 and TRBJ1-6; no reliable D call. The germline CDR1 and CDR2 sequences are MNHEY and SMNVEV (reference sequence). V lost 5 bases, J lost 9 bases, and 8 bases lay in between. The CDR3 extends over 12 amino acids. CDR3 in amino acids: CASSPLASPLHF. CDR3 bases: TGTGCCAGCAGTCCGTTGGCTTCACCCCTCCACTTT.